The 9 T cell receptor beta chains listed next were all sequenced from one sample in a study of T cell repertoires in cytomegalovirus infection. One entry per CDR3 protein results from TCRdb running MiXCR on the reads. Of around 320,000 distinct CDR3 sequences in the sample, around a tenth were seen once. Sequencing was done on a sample of PBMCs. Source of these receptors: a human donor in good health (CMV status not recorded). Some clones in this sample may be carry-over from other donors' samples.

This clonotype was observed many times. V is TRBV7-2 and J is TRBJ2-7; 10 bases line up with TRBD2. The CDR3 runs to 17 residues. The germline V gene encodes CDR1 SGHTA and CDR2 FQGNSA. V lost 1 base and J lost 4; bases outside the gene matches: 10. The CDR3 is CASSLGRVSSGSYEQYF. DNA of the CDR3: TGTGCCAGCAGCTTAGGTCGGGTTTCTAGCGGGAGTTACGAGCAGTACTTC.

This clonotype was seen ten or more times. This sequence joins TRBV7-9 and TRBJ2-1, with 9 bases lining up with TRBD1. CDR1 SEHNR and CDR2 FQNEAQ come from the germline V gene (reference sequence). This CDR3 region has 15 residues. The ends lost 5 bases at V and 4 bases at J; junction bases unmatched: 6. In DNA form, the CDR3 reads TGTGCCAGCAGCCCTCCGGGACAGGGTTACAATGAGCAGTTCTTC. This sequence encodes CASSPPGQGYNEQFF.

This clonotype has ten or more counts. This chain uses TRBV7-8 with TRBJ2-3; perhaps TRBD1 as D (5 bases). This CDR3 comprises 15 residues. Germline V gene data show CDR1 as SGHVS and CDR2 as FQNEAQ. Trimming took 3 bases from V and 6 from J, leaving 16 bases between them. The CDR3 bases are TGTGCCAGCAGCTTCTGGAGTAAAGGGGTGGATACGCAGTATTTT. It yields the protein CASSFWSKGVDTQYF.

In its sample, this clonotype was seen many times. V usage is TRBV12-3 or TRBV12-4 and J usage is TRBJ2-1, with D perhaps matching TRBD1 (5 bases). The CDR3 is 18 residues long. Trimming took 7 bases from V and 4 from J, leaving 26 bases between them. DNA for the CDR3: TGTGCCAGCAATGAAAAGAGCATGACAGACAAGAATTACAATGAGCAGTTCTTC. Protein product: CASNEKSMTDKNYNEQFF.

At least ten counts were recorded for this clonotype. The chain couples TRBV6-5 to TRBJ2-6; D is uncertain. CDR3 length equals 16 residues. Trimming stripped 2 bases from V and 0 bases from J, with 8 bases between. Per the germline V gene, CDR1 is MNHEY and CDR2 is SVGAGI. The CDR3 DNA sequence: TGTGCCAGCAGTTACACGGCCAGCTCTGGGGCCAACGTCCTGACTTTC. It specifies CASSYTASSGANVLTF.

The chain uses TRBV20-1 and TRBJ2-3; 10 nucleotides line up with TRBD2. CDR3 length: 16 amino acids. Trimming cost V 3 bases and J 1 base; bases outside gene matches: 7. Germline V gene sequence: CDR1 DFQATT, CDR2 SNEGSKA (reference sequence). CDR3 sequence reads: CSASSFGTSGTDTQYF. CDR3 DNA sequence: TGCAGTGCTAGCTCTTTCGGGACTAGCGGCACAGATACGCAGTATTTT.

This clonotype showed up many times. The rearrangement links TRBV6-2 or TRBV6-3 to TRBJ1-2; unclear D gene. The germline gives CDR1 MNHEY, CDR2 SVGEGT. The ends were cut back, 6 bases at V and 0 bases at J, with 8 bases in the middle. The CDR3 runs 13 residues. CDR3: CASRPTANYGYTF. The CDR3, as DNA: TGTGCCAGCAGGCCTACAGCTAACTATGGCTACACCTTC.

The chain uses TRBV30 and TRBJ2-4, with TRBD1 identical over 8 bases. CDR1 and CDR2 (germline): GTSNPN, SVGIG (reference sequence). J was trimmed by 8 bases and V by 0 bases; bases with no gene match: 0. The CDR3 has 12 residues. The CDR3 loop reads CAWSVQGDIQYF. CDR3 sequence (DNA): TGTGCCTGGAGTGTACAGGGGGACATTCAGTACTTC.

This clonotype has a count of ten or more. The chain couples TRBV7-2 to TRBJ2-4; no firm D call. The length of the CDR3 is 11 residues. Germline V gene sequence: CDR1 SGHTA, CDR2 FQGNSA. Trimming shortened V by 2 bases and J by 8 bases, and 4 bases separated the two germline ends. The DNA for the CDR3 is TGTGCCAGCAGCTTAAGGGACATTCAGTACTTC. It is translated as CASSLRDIQYF.